This T cell receptor (beta chain) was sequenced for a study of shared T cell receptors in the human thymus. Profiled with immunoSEQ multiplex PCR; TCRdb holds only in-frame clones, not every one. The sample includes 630,000 or so clones, about 90% of them seen just once. Trimming cost V 1 base and J 5 bases, with 6 bases left between them. This CDR3 is 13 amino acids long. Germline V lookup: CDR1 MGHRA, CDR2 YSYEKL. Separately, the same data were catalogued under a study of human thymus T cells. This second study says: Thymic samples were excised during corrective heart operations. Thymic and blood repertoires appeared to carry a bias in their V and J gene usage.

The origin of this receptor is a boy in the first two years of life with a congenital heart defect. Source material: thymocytes. V gene TRBV4-1 combines with J gene TRBJ2-1; the D gene is possibly TRBD1 (5 bases). The CDR3 is CASSQGTHNEQFF. In DNA form, the CDR3 reads TGCGCCAGCAGCCAAGGGACACACAATGAGCAGTTCTTC.